Given below is one TCR beta chain in context. This clone has more than one count but fewer than ten. The target of this receptor is not known. No qualities accompany the bases; no much larger clone lies one base away. The sample's time point label, decoded: baseline pretreatment blood. The treatment or condition label on this specimen signifies: 15 Gy SBRT to primary tumor, nephrectomy 4 weeks later. To follow tumor-enriched clonotypes, peripheral blood was collected serially from radiation-treated patients at baseline and again at 2 weeks and 4 weeks after SBRT. Every patient's renal cell carcinoma showed clear cell pathology. Genomic DNA for TCR sequencing was prepared using the QIAamp DNA Blood Mini Kit (Qiagen). The analyses included just those samples that passed every quality control check. The immunoSEQ kit was used, according to the manufacturer's recommendations, to generate TCR beta libraries from genomic DNA. To prepare libraries, a first multiplex PCR with proprietary primers was run, followed by a second PCR that added unique barcodes, and a bead cleanup was done after each round. A kit-provided positive control reaction and a negative control reaction were included in every sample batch. The final libraries underwent checking on an Agilent 4200 TapeStation D1000 ScreenTape, volumetric pooling, and quantification by qPCR. Sequencing was performed on an Illumina NextSeq500 using a MidOutput 150-cycle cartridge, with 156 Read1 cycles, 15 Index1 cycles, and the kit custom primers. The pooled library was loaded at approximately 1 pM, with an approximately 20% PhiX control spiked in. In the source study's methods: The vendor-processed data were analyzed in R, and a clonotype was defined as all T cells that share the same CDR3 nucleotide sequence. In the clone abundance analyses, frequencies were normalized to the 10,000 most abundant clones in each sample. Before analysis, public T cell clones were removed, and these numbered fewer than five per sample on average. An abundance difference of at least 32-fold between compartments was the criterion for calling clonotypes tumor-enriched or baseline blood-enriched. A beta-binomial differential abundance model was applied to find clonotypes that expanded or contracted between blood time points. Tumor-blood repertoire similarity was measured with the Baroni-Urbani and Buser coefficient, and groups were compared using two-tailed Wilcoxon tests in R. The immuneACCESS repertoire file appears here via TCRdb, limited to in-frame rearrangements. These files lack a portion of the clones; in checked studies, under half of the deficit traces to unresolved V genes, and the cause of the others is not known. V, J and clone size reflect that table, while D and trimming were determined from the DNA. A total of about 61,000 clones appear in this sample, 60% to 85% of them only once. Roughly 7.2% of the sample is in the top ten clones.

The data are from a study of radiation and T cells in renal cell carcinoma (dated by TCRdb to about 2020). Looking at the study overall: The samples were drawn from a clinical trial, where primary renal cell carcinomas were treated with 15 Gy of stereotactic body radiation therapy and then removed by nephrectomy 4 weeks afterward. In the approximately 53 samples combined, several million unique CDR3 nucleotide sequences were found, encoding about 2,700,000 unique CDR3 amino acid sequences. In total, some 50 samples, comprising around 25 tumors and around 27 peripheral blood samples, were subjected to TCR beta sequencing.

Including the terminal cysteine and phenylalanine, the CDR3 comprises 13 residues. The retained sequence is limited to the CDR3, 39 bases, with the frame set at the first base. Overall results and qualifications from the work: In blood, the top tumor clonotypes increased between baseline and 2 weeks post-radiation and then shrank by 4 weeks, which suggests that tumor-resident clones expanded only transiently. Changes in the blood repertoire were not tracked past 4 weeks after treatment. Effects of radiation dose or scheduling on the TCR repertoire could not be addressed with the single-armed trial design. Because pretreatment tumor biopsies were not available, the study could not determine whether clonotypes were already present within the tumor at baseline.

This specimen was blood, taken from a patient whose treatment included radiotherapy and nephrectomy. The receptor chain draws on TRBV21-1 and TRBJ1-5. TRBV21-1 is noted as a pseudogene. This receptor was taken from a man in his fifties or sixties with renal cell carcinoma. CDR3 sequence: CASRGFSNQPQHF. The sequence in DNA is TGTGCCAGCAGAGGATTTAGCAATCAGCCCCAGCATTTT.